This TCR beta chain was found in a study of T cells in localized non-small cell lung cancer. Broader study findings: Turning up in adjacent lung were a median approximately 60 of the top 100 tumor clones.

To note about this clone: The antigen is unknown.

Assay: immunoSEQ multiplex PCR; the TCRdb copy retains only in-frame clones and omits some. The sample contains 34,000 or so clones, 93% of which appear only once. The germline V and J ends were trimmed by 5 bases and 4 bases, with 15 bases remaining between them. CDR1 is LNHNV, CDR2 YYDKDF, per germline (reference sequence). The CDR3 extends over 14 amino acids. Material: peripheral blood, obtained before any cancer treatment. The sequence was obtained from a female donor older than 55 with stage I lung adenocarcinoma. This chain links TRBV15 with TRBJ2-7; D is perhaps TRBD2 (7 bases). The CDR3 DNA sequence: TGTGCCACCAGCCAAGATCGGGGGGCTTACGAGCAGTACTTC. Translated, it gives CATSQDRGAYEQYF.